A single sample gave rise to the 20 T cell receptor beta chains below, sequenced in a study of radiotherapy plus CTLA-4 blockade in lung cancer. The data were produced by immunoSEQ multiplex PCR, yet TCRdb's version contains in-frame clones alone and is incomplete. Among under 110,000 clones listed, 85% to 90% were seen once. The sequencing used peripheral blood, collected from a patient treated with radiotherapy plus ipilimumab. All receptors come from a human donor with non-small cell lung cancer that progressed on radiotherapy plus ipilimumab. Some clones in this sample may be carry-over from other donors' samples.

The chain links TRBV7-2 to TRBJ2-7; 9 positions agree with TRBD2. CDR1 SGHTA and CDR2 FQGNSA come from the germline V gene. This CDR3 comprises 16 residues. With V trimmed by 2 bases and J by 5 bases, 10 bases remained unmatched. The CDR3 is CASSLRGRGGRDEQYF. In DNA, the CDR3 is TGTGCCAGCAGCTTACGCGGGCGGGGGGGCCGCGACGAGCAGTACTTC.

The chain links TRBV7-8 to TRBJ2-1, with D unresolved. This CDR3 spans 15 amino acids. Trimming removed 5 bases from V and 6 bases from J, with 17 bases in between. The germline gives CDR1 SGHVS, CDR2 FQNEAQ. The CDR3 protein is CASSPNPLSSNEQFF. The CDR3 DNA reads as TGTGCCAGCAGCCCGAACCCCCTGTCTAGCAATGAGCAGTTCTTC.

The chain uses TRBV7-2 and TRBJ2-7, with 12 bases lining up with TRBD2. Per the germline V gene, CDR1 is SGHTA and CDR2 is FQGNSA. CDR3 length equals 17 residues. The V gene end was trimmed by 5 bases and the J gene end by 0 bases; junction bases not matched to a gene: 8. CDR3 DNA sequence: TGTGCCAGCAGCCGGTCTAGCGGGGGGGCGAGCTCCTACGAGCAGTACTTC. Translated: CASSRSSGGASSYEQYF.

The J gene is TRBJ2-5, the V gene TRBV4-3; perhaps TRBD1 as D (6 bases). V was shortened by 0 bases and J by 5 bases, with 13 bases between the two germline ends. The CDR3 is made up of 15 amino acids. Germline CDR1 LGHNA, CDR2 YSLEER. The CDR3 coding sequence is TGCGCCAGCAGCCAAGATCCCAGGGGCAGGGAGACCCAGTACTTC. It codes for CASSQDPRGRETQYF.

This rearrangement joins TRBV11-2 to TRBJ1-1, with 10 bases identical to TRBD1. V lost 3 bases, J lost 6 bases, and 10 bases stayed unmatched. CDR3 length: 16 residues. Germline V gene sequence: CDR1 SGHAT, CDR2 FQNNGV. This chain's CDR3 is CASSFRGQGEAAEAFF. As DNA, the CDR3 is TGTGCCAGCAGCTTCCGCGGACAGGGGGAAGCGGCTGAAGCTTTCTTT.

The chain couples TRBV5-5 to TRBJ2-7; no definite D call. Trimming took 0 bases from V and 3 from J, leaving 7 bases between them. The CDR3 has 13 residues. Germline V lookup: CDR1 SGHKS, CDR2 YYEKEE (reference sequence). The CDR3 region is CASSLAAVYEQYF. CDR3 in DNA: TGTGCCAGCAGCTTGGCGGCAGTCTACGAGCAGTACTTC.

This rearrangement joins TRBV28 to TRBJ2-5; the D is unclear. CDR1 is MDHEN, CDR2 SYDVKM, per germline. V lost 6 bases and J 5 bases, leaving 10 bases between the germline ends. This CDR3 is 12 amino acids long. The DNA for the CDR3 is TGTGCCAGCAGCCTCCCGCGGGAGACCCAGTACTTC. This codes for CASSLPRETQYF.

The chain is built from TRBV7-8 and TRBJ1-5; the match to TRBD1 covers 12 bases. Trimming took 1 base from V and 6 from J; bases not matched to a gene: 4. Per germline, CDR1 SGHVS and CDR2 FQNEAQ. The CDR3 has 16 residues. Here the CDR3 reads CASSLDGTGGVQPQHF. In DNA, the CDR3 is TGTGCCAGCAGCTTAGATGGGACAGGGGGCGTTCAGCCCCAGCATTTT.

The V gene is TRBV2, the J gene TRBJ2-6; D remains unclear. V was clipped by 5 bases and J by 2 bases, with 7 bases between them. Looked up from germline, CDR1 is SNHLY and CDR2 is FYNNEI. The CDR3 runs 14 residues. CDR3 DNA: TGTGCCAGCAGTTCAGGAGCTGGGGCCAACGTCCTGACTTTC. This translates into CASSSGAGANVLTF.

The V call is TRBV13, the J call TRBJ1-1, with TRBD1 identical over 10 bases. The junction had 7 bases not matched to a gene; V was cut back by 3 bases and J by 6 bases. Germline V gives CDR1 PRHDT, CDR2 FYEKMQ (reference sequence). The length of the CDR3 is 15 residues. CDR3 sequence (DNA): TGTGCCAGCAGCTTTGAAGGGACAGGGGCGTCTGAAGCTTTCTTT. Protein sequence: CASSFEGTGASEAFF.

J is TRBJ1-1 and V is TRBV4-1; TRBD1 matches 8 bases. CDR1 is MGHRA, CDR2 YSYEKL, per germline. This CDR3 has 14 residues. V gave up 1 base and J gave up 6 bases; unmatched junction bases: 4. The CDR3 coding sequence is TGCGCCAGCAGCCAAGTGGACAGGGTGCCTGAAGCTTTCTTT. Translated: CASSQVDRVPEAFF.

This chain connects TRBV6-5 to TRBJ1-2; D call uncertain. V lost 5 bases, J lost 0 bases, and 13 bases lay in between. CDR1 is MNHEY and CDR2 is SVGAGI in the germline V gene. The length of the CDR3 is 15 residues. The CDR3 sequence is CASSLGRTPNYGYTF. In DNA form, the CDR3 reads TGTGCCAGCAGTCTCGGACGGACTCCTAACTATGGCTACACCTTC.

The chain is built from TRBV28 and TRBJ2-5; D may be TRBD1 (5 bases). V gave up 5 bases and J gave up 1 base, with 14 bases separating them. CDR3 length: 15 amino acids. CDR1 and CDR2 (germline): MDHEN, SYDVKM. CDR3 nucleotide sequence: TGTGCCAGCAGTCTGTGGGGCAGGGCCCAAGAGACCCAGTACTTC. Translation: CASSLWGRAQETQYF. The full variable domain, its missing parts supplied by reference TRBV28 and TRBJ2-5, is DVKVTQSSRYLVKRTGEKVFLECVQDMDHENMFWYRQDPGLGLRLIYFSYDVKMKEKGDIPEGYSVSREKKERFSLILESASTNQTSMYLCASSLWGRAQETQYFGPGTRLLVL.

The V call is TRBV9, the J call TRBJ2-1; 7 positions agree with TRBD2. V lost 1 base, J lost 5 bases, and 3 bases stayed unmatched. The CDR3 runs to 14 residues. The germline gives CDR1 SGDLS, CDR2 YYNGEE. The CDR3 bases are TGTGCCAGCAGCGTACTAGCGGATAACAATGAGCAGTTCTTC. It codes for CASSVLADNNEQFF.

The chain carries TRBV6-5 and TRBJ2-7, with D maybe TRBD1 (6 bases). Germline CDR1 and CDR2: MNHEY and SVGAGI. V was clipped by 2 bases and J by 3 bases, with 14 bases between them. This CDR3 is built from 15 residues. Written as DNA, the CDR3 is TGTGCCAGCAGTTACGGGACACATGCCATCTACGAGCAGTACTTC. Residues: CASSYGTHAIYEQYF.

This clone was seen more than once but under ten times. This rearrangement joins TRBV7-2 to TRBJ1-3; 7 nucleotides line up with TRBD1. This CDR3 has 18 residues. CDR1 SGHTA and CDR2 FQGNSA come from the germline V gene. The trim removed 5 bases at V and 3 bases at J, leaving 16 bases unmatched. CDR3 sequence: CASSRSGQQRILGNTIYF. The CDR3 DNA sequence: TGTGCCAGCAGCCGATCGGGACAGCAAAGGATTCTTGGAAACACCATATATTTT. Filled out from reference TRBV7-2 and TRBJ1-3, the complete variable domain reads GAGVSQSPSNKVTEKGKDVELRCDPISGHTALYWYRQSLGQGLEFLIYFQGNSAPDKSGLPSDRFSAERTGGSVSTLTIQRTQQEDSAVYLCASSRSGQQRILGNTIYFGEGSWLTVV.

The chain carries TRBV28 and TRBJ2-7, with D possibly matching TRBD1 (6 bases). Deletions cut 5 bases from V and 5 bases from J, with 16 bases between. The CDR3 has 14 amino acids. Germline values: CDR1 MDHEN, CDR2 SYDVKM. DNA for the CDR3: TGTGCCAGCAGTAACCGGGACACCCTCAACGAGCAGTACTTC. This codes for CASSNRDTLNEQYF.

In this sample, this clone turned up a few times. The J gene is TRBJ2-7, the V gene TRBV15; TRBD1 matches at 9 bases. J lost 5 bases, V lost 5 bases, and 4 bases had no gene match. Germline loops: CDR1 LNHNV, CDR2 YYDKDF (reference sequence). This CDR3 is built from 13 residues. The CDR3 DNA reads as TGTGCCACCAGCGGGGGACAGGGACACGAGCAGTACTTC. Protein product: CATSGGQGHEQYF.

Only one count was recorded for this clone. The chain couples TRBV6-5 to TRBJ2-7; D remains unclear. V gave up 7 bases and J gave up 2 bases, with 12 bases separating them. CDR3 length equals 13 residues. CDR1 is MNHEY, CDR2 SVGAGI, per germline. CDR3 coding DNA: TGTGCCAGCACCAAGGCAGATACCTACGAGCAGTACTTC. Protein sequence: CASTKADTYEQYF.

The CDR3 bases are TGCAGCGTTGAGGGCGGGGGCCCCTCTGGGGCCAACGTCCTGACTTTC. Translation: CSVEGGGPSGANVLTF. This sequence joins TRBV29-1 and TRBJ2-6, with D possibly matching TRBD2 (7 bases). The germline V gene encodes CDR1 SQVTM and CDR2 ANQGSEA. With 3 bases removed from V and 0 bases from J, the gap between germline ends came to 12 bases. CDR3 length: 16 amino acids.